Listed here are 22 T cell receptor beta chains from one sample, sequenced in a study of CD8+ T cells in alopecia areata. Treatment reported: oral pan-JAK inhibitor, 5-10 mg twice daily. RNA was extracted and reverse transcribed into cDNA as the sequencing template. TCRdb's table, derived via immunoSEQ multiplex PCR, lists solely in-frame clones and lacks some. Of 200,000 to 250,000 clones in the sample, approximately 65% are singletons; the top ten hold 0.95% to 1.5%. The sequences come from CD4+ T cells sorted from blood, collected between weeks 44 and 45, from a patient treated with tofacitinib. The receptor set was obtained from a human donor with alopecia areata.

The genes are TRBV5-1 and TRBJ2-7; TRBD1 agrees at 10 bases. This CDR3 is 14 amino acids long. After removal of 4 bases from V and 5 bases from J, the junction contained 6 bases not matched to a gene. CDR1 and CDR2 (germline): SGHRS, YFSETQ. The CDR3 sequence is CASSHDRGLHEQYF. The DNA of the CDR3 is TGCGCCAGCAGCCACGACAGGGGGCTGCACGAGCAGTACTTC.

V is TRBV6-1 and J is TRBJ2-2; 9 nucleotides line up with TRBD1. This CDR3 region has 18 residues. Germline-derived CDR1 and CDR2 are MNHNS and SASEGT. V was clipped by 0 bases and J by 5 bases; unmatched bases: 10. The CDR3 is CASSEADHRGPGTGELFF. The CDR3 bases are TGTGCCAGCAGTGAAGCGGACCACAGGGGGCCGGGGACCGGGGAGCTGTTTTTT.

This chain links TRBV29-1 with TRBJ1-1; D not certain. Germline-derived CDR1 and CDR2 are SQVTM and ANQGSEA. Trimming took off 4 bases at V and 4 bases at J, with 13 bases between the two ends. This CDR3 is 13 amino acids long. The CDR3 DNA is TGCAGCGTTGTCGGTAGAATAGGCACTGAAGCTTTCTTT. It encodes CSVVGRIGTEAFF.

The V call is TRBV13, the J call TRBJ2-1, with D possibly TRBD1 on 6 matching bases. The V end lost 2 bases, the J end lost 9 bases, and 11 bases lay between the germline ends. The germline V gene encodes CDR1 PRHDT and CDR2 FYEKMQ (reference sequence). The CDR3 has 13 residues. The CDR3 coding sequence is TGTGCCAGCAGCTTAACAGGGAAAAGTGAGCAGTTCTTC. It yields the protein CASSLTGKSEQFF.

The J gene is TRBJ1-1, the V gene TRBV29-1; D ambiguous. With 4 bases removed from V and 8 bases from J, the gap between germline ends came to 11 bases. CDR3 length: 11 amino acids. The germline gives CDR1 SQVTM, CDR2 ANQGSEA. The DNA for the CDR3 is TGCAGCGTTGTCGGCAGTCCAGAAGCTTTCTTT. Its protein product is CSVVGSPEAFF. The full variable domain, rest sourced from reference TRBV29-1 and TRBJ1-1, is SAVISQKPSRDICQRGTSLTIQCQVDSQVTMMFWYRQQPGQSLTLIATANQGSEATYESGFVIDKFPISRPNLTFSTLTVSNMSPEDSSIYLCSVVGSPEAFFGQGTRLTVV.

DNA of the CDR3: TGTGCCAGCAGCGTTGGGGCCCATGGCCATGAGCAGTTCTTC. Its protein product is CASSVGAHGHEQFF. The V and J genes are TRBV9 and TRBJ2-1, with a tentative D call TRBD1 (5 bases). The CDR3 has 14 residues. Trimming took off 2 bases at V and 8 bases at J, with 14 bases between the two ends. Germline CDR1 is SGDLS and CDR2 is YYNGEE.

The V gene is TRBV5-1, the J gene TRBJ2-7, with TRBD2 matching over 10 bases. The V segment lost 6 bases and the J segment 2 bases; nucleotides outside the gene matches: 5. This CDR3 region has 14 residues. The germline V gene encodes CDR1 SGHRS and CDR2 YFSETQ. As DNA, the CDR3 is TGCGCCAGCACCTTAGCGGGGGGTACCTACGAGCAGTACTTC. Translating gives CASTLAGGTYEQYF.

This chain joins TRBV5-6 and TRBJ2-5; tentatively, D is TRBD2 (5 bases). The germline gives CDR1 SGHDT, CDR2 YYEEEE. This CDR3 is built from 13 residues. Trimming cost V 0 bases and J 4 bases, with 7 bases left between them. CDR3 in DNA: TGTGCCAGCAGCTTGGCCGGAGGAGAGACCCAGTACTTC. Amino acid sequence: CASSLAGGETQYF.

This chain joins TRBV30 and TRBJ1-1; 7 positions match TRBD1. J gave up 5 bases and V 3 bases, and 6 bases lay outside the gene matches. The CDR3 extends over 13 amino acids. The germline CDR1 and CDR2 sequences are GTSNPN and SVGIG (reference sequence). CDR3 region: CAWRQTGVTEAFF. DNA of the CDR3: TGTGCCTGGAGGCAAACAGGGGTGACTGAAGCTTTCTTT.

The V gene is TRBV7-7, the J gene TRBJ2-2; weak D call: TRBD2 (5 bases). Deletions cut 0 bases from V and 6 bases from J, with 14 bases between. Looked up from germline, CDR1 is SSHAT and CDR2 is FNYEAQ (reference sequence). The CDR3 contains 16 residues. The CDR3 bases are TGTGCCAGCAGCTTAGCCCCCAGCGGTGGGGCCGGGGAGCTGTTTTTT. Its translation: CASSLAPSGGAGELFF.

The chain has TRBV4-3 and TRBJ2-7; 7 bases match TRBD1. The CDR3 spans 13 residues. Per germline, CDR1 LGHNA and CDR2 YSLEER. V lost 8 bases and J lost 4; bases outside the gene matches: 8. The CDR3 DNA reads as TGCGCCAGCGGACAGGATCTCGGTTACGAGCAGTACTTC. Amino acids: CASGQDLGYEQYF.

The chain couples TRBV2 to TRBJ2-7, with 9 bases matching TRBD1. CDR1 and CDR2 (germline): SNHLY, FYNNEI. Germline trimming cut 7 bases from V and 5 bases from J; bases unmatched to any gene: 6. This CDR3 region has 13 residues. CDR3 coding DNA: TGTGCCAGCACTTGGGACAGGGTCAACGAGCAGTACTTC. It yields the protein CASTWDRVNEQYF.

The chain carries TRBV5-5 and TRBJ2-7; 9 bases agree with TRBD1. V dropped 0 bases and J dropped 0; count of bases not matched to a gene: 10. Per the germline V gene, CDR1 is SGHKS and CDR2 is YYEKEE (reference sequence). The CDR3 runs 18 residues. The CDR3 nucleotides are TGTGCCAGCAGCTTGGGACGGGGACAGGGCCTTAGCTCCTACGAGCAGTACTTC. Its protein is CASSLGRGQGLSSYEQYF.

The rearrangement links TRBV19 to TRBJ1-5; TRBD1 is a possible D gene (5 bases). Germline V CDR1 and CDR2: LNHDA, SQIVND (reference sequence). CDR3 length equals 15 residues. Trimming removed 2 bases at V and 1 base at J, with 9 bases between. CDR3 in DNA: TGTGCCAGTAGTATACGCAGGGAAAGCAATCAGCCCCAGCATTTT. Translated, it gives CASSIRRESNQPQHF.

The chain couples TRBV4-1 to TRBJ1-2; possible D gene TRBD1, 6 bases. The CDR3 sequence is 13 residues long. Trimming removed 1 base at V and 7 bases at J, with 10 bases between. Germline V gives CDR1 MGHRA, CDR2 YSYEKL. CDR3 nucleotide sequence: TGCGCCAGCAGCCAAGGCGACAGGAGTGGCTACACCTTC. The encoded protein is CASSQGDRSGYTF.

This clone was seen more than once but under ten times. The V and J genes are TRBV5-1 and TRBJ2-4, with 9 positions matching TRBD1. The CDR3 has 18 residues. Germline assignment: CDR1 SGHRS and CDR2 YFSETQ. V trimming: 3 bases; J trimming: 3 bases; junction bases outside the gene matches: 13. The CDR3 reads CASSSSITGGRGKNIQYF. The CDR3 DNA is TGCGCCAGCAGCTCTTCAATAACAGGGGGCCGGGGCAAAAACATTCAGTACTTC.

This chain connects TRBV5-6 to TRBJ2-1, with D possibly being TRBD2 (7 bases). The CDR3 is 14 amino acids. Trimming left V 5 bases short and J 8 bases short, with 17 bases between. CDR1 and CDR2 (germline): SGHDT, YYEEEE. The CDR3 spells CASRAGGPVDEQFF. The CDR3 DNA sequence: TGTGCCAGCAGAGCCGGGGGGCCAGTCGATGAGCAGTTCTTC.

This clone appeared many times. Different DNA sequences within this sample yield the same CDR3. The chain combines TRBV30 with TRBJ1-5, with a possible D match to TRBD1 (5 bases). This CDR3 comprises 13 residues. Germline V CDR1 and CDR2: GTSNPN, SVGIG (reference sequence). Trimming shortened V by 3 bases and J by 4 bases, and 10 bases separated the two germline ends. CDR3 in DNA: TGTGCCTGGAGCGGGGGTGATAATCAGCCCCAGCATTTT. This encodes CAWSGGDNQPQHF.

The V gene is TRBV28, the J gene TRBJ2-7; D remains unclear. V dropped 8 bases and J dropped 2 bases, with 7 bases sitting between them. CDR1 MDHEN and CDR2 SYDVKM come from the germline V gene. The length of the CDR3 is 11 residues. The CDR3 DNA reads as TGTGCCAGCCGAGACACCTACGAGCAGTACTTC. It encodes CASRDTYEQYF.

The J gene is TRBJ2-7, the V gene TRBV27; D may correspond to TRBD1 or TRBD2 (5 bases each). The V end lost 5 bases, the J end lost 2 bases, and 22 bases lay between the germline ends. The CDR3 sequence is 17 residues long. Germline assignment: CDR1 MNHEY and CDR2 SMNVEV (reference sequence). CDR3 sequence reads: CASSITVPSLGAYEQYF. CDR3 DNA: TGTGCCAGCAGTATAACAGTTCCCTCATTGGGGGCCTACGAGCAGTACTTC.

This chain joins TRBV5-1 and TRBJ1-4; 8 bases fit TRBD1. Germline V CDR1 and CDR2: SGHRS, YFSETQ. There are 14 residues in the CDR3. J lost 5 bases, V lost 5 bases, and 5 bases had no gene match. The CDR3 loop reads CASSGQGNNEKLFF. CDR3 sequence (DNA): TGCGCCAGCAGTGGACAGGGAAACAATGAAAAACTGTTTTTT.

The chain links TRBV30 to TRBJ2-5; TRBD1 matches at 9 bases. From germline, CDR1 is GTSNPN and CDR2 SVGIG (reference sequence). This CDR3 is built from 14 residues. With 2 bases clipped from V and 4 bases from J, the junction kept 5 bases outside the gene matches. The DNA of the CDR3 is TGTGCCTGGAGTTTCGACAGGGGGAGAGAGACCCAGTACTTC. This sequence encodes CAWSFDRGRETQYF.